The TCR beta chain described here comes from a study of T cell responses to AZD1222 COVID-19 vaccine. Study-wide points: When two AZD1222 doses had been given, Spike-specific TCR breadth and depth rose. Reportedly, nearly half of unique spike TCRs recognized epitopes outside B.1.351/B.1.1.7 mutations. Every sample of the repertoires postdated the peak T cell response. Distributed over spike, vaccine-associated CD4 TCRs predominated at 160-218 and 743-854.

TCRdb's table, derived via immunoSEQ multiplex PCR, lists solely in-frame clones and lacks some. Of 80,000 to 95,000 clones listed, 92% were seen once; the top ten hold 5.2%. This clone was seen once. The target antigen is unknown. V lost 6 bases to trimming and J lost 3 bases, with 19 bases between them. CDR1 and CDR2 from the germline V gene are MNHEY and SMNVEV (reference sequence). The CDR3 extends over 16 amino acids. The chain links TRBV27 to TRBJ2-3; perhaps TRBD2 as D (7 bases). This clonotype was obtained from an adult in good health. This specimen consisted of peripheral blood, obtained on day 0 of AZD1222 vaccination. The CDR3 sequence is CASSRFGGRGTDTQYF. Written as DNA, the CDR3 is TGTGCCAGCAGCCGATTCGGGGGGCGGGGAACAGATACGCAGTATTTT.